This TCR beta chain is from a study of tumor and adjacent non-tumor tissue in lung cancer. Whole-study context: There were some 11 adenocarcinoma, a couple of squamous cell carcinoma and 1 small cell lung cancer cases. On average, productive TCRbeta reads reached about 4.17 million per sample.

Turning to this clonotype: Its antigen is currently unknown. The junction shows a germline mismatch at one end, possibly a read error.

This CDR3 comprises 13 residues. Germline V gene sequence: CDR1 MNHEY, CDR2 SVGAGI. Notes on the study in general: TCR diversity was significantly greater in tumor than normal lung tissue. In normal lung, the top 100 clones were significantly more dominant than in tumor.

Three rounds of nested PCR, following a modified ARM-PCR protocol, produced the TCRbeta library. Using its own MiXCR run on the multiplex PCR reads, TCRdb lists one record per CDR3 protein. Of some 80,000 distinct CDR3 sequences in the sample, 55% to 80% are singletons; the top ten hold around 10%. This sample's RNA came from whole unsorted tissue. The sequenced sample was lung tumor tissue. This receptor was obtained from a woman aged 40-49 years with non-small cell lung cancer. This chain links TRBV6-5 with TRBJ1-1; D remains ambiguous. The CDR3 sequence is CASSWERLNEAFF. The CDR3 DNA follows: TGTGCCAGCAGTTGGGAGAGGTTGAATGAAGCCTTCTTT.